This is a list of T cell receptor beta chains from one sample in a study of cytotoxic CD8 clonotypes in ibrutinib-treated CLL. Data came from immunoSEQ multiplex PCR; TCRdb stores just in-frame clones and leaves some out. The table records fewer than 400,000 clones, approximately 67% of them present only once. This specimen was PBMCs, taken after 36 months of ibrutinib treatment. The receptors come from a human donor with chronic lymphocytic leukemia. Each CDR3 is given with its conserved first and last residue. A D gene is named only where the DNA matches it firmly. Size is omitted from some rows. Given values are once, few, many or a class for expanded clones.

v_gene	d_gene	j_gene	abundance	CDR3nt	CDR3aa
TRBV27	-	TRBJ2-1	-	TGTGCCAGCAGTTTGGGCCGGGTTCCCCAGTTCTTC	CASSLGRVPQFF
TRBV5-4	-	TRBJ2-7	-	TGTGCCAGCAGCCCTGGGGCGGATTCCTACGAGCAGTACTTC	CASSPGADSYEQYF
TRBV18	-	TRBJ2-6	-	TGTGCCAGCTCACTTGGGAGGAGCTCTGGGGCCAACGTCCTGACTTTC	CASSLGRSSGANVLTF
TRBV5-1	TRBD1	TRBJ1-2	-	TGCGCCAGCAGCGACAGGGGTCAAACCAGGCCATATGGCTACACCTTC	CASSDRGQTRPYGYTF
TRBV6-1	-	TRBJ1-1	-	TGTGCCAGCAGGAGGCTACTGAACACTGAAGCTTTCTTT	CASRRLLNTEAFF
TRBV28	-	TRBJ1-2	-	TGTGCCAGCGCCCGGGGGGGGGCTGACTATGGCTACACCTTC	CASARGGADYGYTF
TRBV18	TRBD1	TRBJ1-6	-	TGTGCCAGCTCACATCTTTCGACAGGGGGTAGTACGAATTCACCCCTCCACTTT	CASSHLSTGGSTNSPLHF
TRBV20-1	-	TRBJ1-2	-	TGCAGTGCTGGAAGGGAGGTCGGCTACACCTTC	CSAGREVGYTF
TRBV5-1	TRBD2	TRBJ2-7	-	TGCGCCAGCAGCCCTGGGACTAGCGGGTTCCACGAGCAGTACTTC	CASSPGTSGFHEQYF
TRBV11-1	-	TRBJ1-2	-	TGTGCCAGCAGCTTAGGGCTCCAGTATGGCTACACCTTC	CASSLGLQYGYTF
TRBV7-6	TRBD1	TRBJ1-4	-	TGTGCCAGCAGCTTAGGGACAGGTTTTGATGAAAAACTGTTTTTT	CASSLGTGFDEKLFF
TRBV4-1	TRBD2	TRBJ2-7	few	TGCGCCAGCAGCCACAAGGCCCTAGCGGGGGTGGGCGAGCAGTACTTC	CASSHKALAGVGEQYF
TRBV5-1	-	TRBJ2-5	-	TGCGCCAGCAGCTTGCAGCAAGAGACCCAGTACTTC	CASSLQQETQYF
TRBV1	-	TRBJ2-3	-	TGCACCAGCAGACCCGGAAATGGGTCGCAAGGCAGCACAGATACGCAGTATTTT	CTSRPGNGSQGSTDTQYF
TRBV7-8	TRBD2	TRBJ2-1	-	TGTGCCAGCAGCTTAGCGACTAGCTATCGTCGCAATGAGCAGTTCTTC	CASSLATSYRRNEQFF
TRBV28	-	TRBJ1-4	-	TGTGCCAGCAGTCCAACAATGCCCAAAAATGAAAAACTGTTTTTT	CASSPTMPKNEKLFF